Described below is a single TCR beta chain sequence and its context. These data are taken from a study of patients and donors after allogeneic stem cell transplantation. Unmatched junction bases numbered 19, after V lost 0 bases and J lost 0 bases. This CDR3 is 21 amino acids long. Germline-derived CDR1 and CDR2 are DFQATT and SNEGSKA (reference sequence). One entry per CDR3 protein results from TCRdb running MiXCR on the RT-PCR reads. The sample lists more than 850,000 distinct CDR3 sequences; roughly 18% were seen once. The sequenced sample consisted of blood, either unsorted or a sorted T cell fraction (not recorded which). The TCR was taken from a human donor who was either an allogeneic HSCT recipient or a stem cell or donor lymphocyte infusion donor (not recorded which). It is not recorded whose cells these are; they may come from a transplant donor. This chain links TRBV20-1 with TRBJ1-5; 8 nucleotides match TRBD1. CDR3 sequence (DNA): TGCAGTGCTAGAGATTGGATGGTAGGGGACAGGCCTGACTATAGCAATCAGCCCCAGCATTTT. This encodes CSARDWMVGDRPDYSNQPQHF.